The next 12 T cell receptor beta chains were all read from a single sample in a study of radiotherapy plus CTLA-4 blockade in lung cancer. Clones were read by immunoSEQ multiplex PCR, and TCRdb kept only the in-frame ones, dropping some. The sample consists of more than 90,000 clones, more than 75% of them appearing once. The sample consisted of peripheral blood, taken from a patient treated with radiotherapy plus ipilimumab. The receptors derive from a human donor with non-small cell lung cancer that progressed on radiotherapy plus ipilimumab. Some clones in this sample may be carry-over from other donors' samples.

This chain joins TRBV9 and TRBJ1-2, with a weak D call TRBD1 (5 bases). The CDR3 covers 15 residues. Germline V gene sequence: CDR1 SGDLS, CDR2 YYNGEE. Trimming cost V 4 bases and J 8 bases, with 21 bases left between them. This CDR3 is CASSPLLGTAFGYTF. Written as DNA, the CDR3 is TGTGCCAGCAGCCCATTACTGGGGACGGCTTTCGGCTACACCTTC.

Here the CDR3 reads CASSYSGVLSDYGYTF. Here the CDR3 DNA reads TGTGCCAGCAGTTACTCAGGGGTCCTGTCAGACTATGGCTACACCTTC. The chain has TRBV6-5 and TRBJ1-2; D is perhaps TRBD1 (5 bases). This CDR3 has 16 amino acids. Germline values: CDR1 MNHEY, CDR2 SVGAGI. V was clipped by 0 bases and J by 3 bases, with 14 bases between them.

The rearrangement links TRBV5-6 to TRBJ1-6; possibly TRBD1 for D (6 bases). Trimming removed 4 bases at V and 12 bases at J, with 20 bases between. CDR3 length equals 15 residues. Per germline, CDR1 SGHDT and CDR2 YYEEEE. CDR3 loop: CASSPDVLEGGPLHF. In DNA form, the CDR3 reads TGTGCCAGCAGCCCGGACGTCCTGGAAGGGGGACCCCTCCACTTT.

The chain couples TRBV2 to TRBJ1-5, with D unclear. V lost 4 bases to trimming and J lost 5 bases, with 15 bases between them. This CDR3 contains 15 residues. Germline lookup yields CDR1 SNHLY and CDR2 FYNNEI. For the CDR3, the DNA is TGTGCCAGCAGTGGAGAGGGCTCAAGGTATCAGCCCCAGCATTTT. Translation gives CASSGEGSRYQPQHF.

The rearrangement links TRBV10-3 to TRBJ1-5; 7 bases are a match to TRBD1. This CDR3 comprises 15 residues. The germline gives CDR1 ENHRY, CDR2 SYGVKD. With V trimmed by 0 bases and J by 2 bases, 1 base remained unmatched. As DNA, the CDR3 is TGTGCCATCAGTGAGTCTACAGGGGGCAATCAGCCCCAGCATTTT. Translating it yields CAISESTGGNQPQHF.

The chain links TRBV29-1 to TRBJ1-6; a possible D gene is TRBD1 (6 bases). V was shortened by 4 bases and J by 8 bases, with 12 bases between the two germline ends. This CDR3 contains 13 residues. Germline CDR1 SQVTM, CDR2 ANQGSEA. DNA for the CDR3: TGCAGCGTTGGACTGGGGGCTCATTCACCCCTCCACTTT. Translation gives CSVGLGAHSPLHF.

The rearrangement uses TRBV2 and TRBJ2-2, with TRBD1 matching over 8 bases. CDR1 is SNHLY and CDR2 is FYNNEI in the germline V gene. The junction had 4 bases not matched to a gene; V was cut back by 0 bases and J by 1 base. The CDR3 loop spans 17 amino acids. This CDR3 is CASSEAGQAWNTGELFF. The CDR3 nucleotides are TGTGCCAGCAGTGAAGCGGGACAGGCGTGGAACACCGGGGAGCTGTTTTTT.

The chain recombines TRBV6-5 with TRBJ2-1; the match to TRBD1 covers 8 bases. Losses at the gene ends were 7 bases for V and 0 bases for J; bases not matched to a gene: 5. Per germline, CDR1 MNHEY and CDR2 SVGAGI. The CDR3 length is 15 residues. The CDR3 loop is CASIRDRSSYNEQFF. Here the CDR3 DNA reads TGTGCCAGCATCCGGGACAGGAGCTCCTACAATGAGCAGTTCTTC.

The chain employs TRBV5-4 and TRBJ2-1; 10 nucleotides line up with TRBD2. The ends lost 4 bases at V and 6 bases at J; junction bases unmatched: 7. This CDR3 is 15 amino acids long. Germline values: CDR1 SGHNT, CDR2 YYREEE (reference sequence). DNA for the CDR3: TGTGCCAGCAGCCAGCGGGGGGGCGATTTCAATGAGCAGTTCTTC. The encoded protein is CASSQRGGDFNEQFF.

The genes are TRBV11-2 and TRBJ1-5; D uncertain. The V end was cut by 1 base, the J end by 3 bases, with 10 bases between. The CDR3 is made up of 15 amino acids. In germline, CDR1 is SGHAT, CDR2 FQNNGV. The CDR3 spells CASSLGQANNQPQHF. As DNA, the CDR3 is TGTGCCAGCAGCTTAGGGCAGGCAAACAATCAGCCCCAGCATTTT.

Here the CDR3 reads CAISDGTGAPGEQFF. The CDR3 coding sequence is TGTGCCATCAGTGATGGGACAGGGGCGCCAGGTGAGCAGTTCTTC. The V gene is TRBV10-3, the J gene TRBJ2-1, with TRBD1 identical over 10 bases. The CDR3 has 15 amino acids. The germline V gene encodes CDR1 ENHRY and CDR2 SYGVKD. Losses at the gene ends were 3 bases for V and 9 bases for J; bases not matched to a gene: 8.

V gene TRBV6-5 combines with J gene TRBJ2-3, with D possibly TRBD1 on 5 matching bases. The CDR3 runs 14 residues. Per germline, CDR1 MNHEY and CDR2 SVGAGI. Trimming left V 2 bases short and J 2 bases short, with 8 bases between. CDR3 bases: TGTGCCAGCAGTTACGGGGCGTACACAGATACGCAGTATTTT. Protein product: CASSYGAYTDTQYF.